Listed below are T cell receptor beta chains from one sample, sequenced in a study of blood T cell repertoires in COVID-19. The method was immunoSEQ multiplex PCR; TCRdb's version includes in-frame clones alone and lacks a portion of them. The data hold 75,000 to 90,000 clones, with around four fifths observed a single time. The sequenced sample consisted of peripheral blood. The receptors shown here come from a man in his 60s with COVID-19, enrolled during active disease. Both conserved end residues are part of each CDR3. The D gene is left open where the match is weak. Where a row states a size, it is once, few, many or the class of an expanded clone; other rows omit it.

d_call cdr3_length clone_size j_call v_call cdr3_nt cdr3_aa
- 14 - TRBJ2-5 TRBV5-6 TGTGCCAGCAGCTTGGCTGGGGCCCGGGAGACCCAGTACTTC CASSLAGARETQYF
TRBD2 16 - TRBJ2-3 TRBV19 TGTGCCAGTACCAAGACTAGCGGGGGAATCACAGATACGCAGTATTTT CASTKTSGGITDTQYF
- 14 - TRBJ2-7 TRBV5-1 TGCGCCAGCAGCTTGGCAGGGAACGGTGATGGGCAGTACTTC CASSLAGNGDGQYF
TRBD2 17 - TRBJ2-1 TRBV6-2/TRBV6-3 TGTGCCAGCAGTTTGAACCGGTTAGCGGGAGGGAGGAATGAGCAGTTCTTC CASSLNRLAGGRNEQFF
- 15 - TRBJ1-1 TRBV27 TGTGCCAGCAGTTTGTCCGAAAGGAGAAACACTGAAGCTTTCTTT CASSLSERRNTEAFF
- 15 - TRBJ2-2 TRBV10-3 TGTGCCATTAATCCCGGACACACGAACACCGGGGAGCTGTTTTTT CAINPGHTNTGELFF
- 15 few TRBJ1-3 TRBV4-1 TGCGCCAGCAGCCAAGGGGCACGCTCTGGAAACACCATATATTTT CASSQGARSGNTIYF
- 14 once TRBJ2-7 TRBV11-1 TGTGCCAGCAGCTTAGCGCGGATCAGCCACGAGCAGTACTTC CASSLARISHEQYF
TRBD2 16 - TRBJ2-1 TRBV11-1 TGTGCCAGCAGCTTATTCCGGGAGGGCCCCCGGAATGAGCAGTTCTTC CASSLFREGPRNEQFF
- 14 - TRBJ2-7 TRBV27 TGTGCCAGCAGTTTTTCAGGGGCGGTCTACGAGCAGTACTTC CASSFSGAVYEQYF
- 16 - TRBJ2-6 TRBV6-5 TGTGCCAGCAGTTACCTCTTTAACTCTGGGGCCAACGTCCTGACTTTC CASSYLFNSGANVLTF
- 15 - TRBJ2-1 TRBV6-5 TGTGCCAGCAGTATACGACAGAGCTCCTACAATGAGCAGTTCTTC CASSIRQSSYNEQFF
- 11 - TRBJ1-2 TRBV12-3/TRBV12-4 TGTGCCAGCAGTGGGGCCGGAGGCTACACCTTC CASSGAGGYTF
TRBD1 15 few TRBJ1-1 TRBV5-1 TGCGCCAGCAGCCTAACAGGGGCTGCGAACACTGAAGCTTTCTTT CASSLTGAANTEAFF
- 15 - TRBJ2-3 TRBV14 TGTGCCAGCAGCCAACTTCAGACAGCAGGGGATACGCAGTATTTT CASSQLQTAGDTQYF
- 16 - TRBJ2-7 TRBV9 TGTGCCAGCAGCGTAGGGATACAGGGAAGCTCCTACGAGCAGTACTTC CASSVGIQGSSYEQYF
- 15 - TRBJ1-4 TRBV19 TGTGCCAGTAGTCCTACAGGGACAAGTGACGAAAAACTGTTTTTT CASSPTGTSDEKLFF
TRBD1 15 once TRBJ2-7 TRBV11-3 TGTGCCAGCAGCCCGGGACAGGGTGGGTCCTACGAGCAGTACTTC CASSPGQGGSYEQYF
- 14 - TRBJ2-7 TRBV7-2 TGTGCCAGCAGCCCTTTGACAGTGCGGGGCGAGCAGTACTTC CASSPLTVRGEQYF
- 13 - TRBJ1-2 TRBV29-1 TGCAGCGTTGATTACGGAGGGAACTATGGCTACACCTTC CSVDYGGNYGYTF
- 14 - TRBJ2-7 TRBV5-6 TGTGCCAGCAGCTTGGACAGGAGGGGCCACGAGCAGTACTTC CASSLDRRGHEQYF
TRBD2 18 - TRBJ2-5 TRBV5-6 TGTGCCAGCAGCCCGCCGGGACTAGCGGGATCAGTGGGAGAGACCCAGTACTTC CASSPPGLAGSVGETQYF
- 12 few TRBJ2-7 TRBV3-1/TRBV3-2 TGTGCCAGCAGCCATAACTTCTACGAGCAGTACTTC CASSHNFYEQYF
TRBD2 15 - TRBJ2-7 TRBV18 TGTGCCAGCTCACCCTCGGGAGGTTCCCGTCACGAGCAGTACTTC CASSPSGGSRHEQYF
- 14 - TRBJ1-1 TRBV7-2 TGTGCCAGCAGCCCACAGGTTATTAACACTGAAGCTTTCTTT CASSPQVINTEAFF
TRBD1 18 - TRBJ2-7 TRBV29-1 TGCAGCGTCCGCGACCGGGACAGGGGGATCAGGAGCTCCTACGAGCAGTACTTC CSVRDRDRGIRSSYEQYF
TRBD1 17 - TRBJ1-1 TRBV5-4 TGTGCCAGCAGCTCCCCCGGGACAGGGGGTAGGGTTACTGAAGCTTTCTTT CASSSPGTGGRVTEAFF